This T cell receptor beta chain derives from a study of T cell responses to AZD1222 COVID-19 vaccine (dated by TCRdb to the early 2020s). Background on the whole study: A total of under 250 trial participants underwent TCR sequencing, of whom about 200 had received two doses of AZD1222 and about 26 had received two doses of the MenACWY control vaccine. Trial participants were enrolled into age subgroups of 18-55, 56-69 and 70-plus years, which contained about 150, 27 and 61 TCR-sequenced participants, respectively.

A remark on this clone: The antigen it binds to is not known. No clone much larger than this one lies a single base away; base qualities are absent.

The time point label on this specimen signifies: about 28 days (+/-7) after the second vaccine dose. AZD1222 recipients whose second dose came at about 4 weeks and those whose second dose came at about 12 weeks were combined into one group, since spike-specific TCR depth and breadth did not differ between the two schedules. Samples from vaccinated people were obtained from the UK trials COV001 and COV002, which included a single-blind randomized controlled phase 2/3 trial of AZD1222 (ChAdOx1 nCoV-19) in healthy adults. Trial participant PBMC samples were collected at day 0 and day 28 after the second dose for TCRbeta chain sequencing. Results the study describes overall, beyond this receptor: Vaccine-associated CD4 TCRs spanned the whole spike protein, with dominant responses in regions 160-218 and 743-854. Because no day 14 peak-response samples were available, the repertoires could be characterized only after the peak T cell response. Reportedly, almost half of the unique spike-specific TCRs recognized epitopes lying outside the regions that are mutated in the B.1.351 and B.1.1.7 variants. Conclusions about previously exposed vaccinees are limited because only six or seven AZD1222 recipients were SARS-CoV-2 seropositive at baseline. In the small 56-69-year group, the increase in depth fell short of significance, most likely because of low power. Participants were mostly white British and included more females than males, and it was suggested by the authors that clonal diversity may have been underestimated. After two AZD1222 doses, both the breadth and the depth of spike-specific TCRs were significantly higher than at day 0 and than in MenACWY recipients.

The CDR3 regions of human TCRbeta chains were analyzed by immunosequencing. The study's own analysis went as follows. TCRs in the repertoires were compared against a reference library of SARS-CoV-2-specific TCRs that had been generated with the MIRA antigen-specificity platform. Breadth was defined as the fraction of unique TCRs that were SARS-CoV-2-associated, and depth was defined as the fraction of total T cells that were SARS-CoV-2-associated. Using the MIRA data, each spike-specific TCR was assigned both to the spike region to which the TCR was reactive and to a CD4 or CD8 class. Log10-transformed breadth and depth values were compared by one-way ANOVA with Sidak's multiple comparisons tests. Entries here come from immuneACCESS through TCRdb and include only in-frame sequences with V and J called. Some clones fail to appear in such tables; in the studies checked, an unresolved V gene covers under half of the shortfall, and the cause of the remainder is unknown. The V and J calls and the clone size are those of that table, but D and trimming were determined from the DNA. This sample is represented by approximately 46,000 clones; over 85% of them were singletons. Of the sample, more than 0.95% is held by the ten largest clones.

This TCR came from an adult who received the AZD1222 COVID-19 vaccine. This specimen was peripheral blood, taken 28 days after the second AZD1222 dose.

The CDR3 is CASSSLGYEQFF. The DNA sequence is as follows: TGTGCCAGCAGCTCCCTAGGGTATGAGCAGTTCTTC. The chain is encoded by TRBV7-2 joined to TRBJ2-1; no D gene call is confident. V loses 4 bases, J loses 8 bases, and the germline ends lie 9 bases apart. The CDR1 and CDR2 encoded by the germline V gene are SGHTA and FQGNSA. The CDR3, from cysteine to phenylalanine, totals 12 residues. Left in the record is the CDR3 DNA by itself, 36 bases read in frame from the first base.